This T cell receptor (beta chain) was obtained from a study of blood T cell repertoires in COVID-19. Study as a whole: Both acute and convalescent COVID-19 samples were obtained from the United States, Italy and Spain. T cells, B-cell-depleted T cells, or PBMCs provided the cDNA or gDNA that served as material.

Original processing notes: Estimation of nucleated cell counts was performed using reference gene primer amplification. The table came from immunoSEQ multiplex PCR; TCRdb's copy has only in-frame clones and leaves some out. D and trimming come from the DNA, and the V and J calls and clone size come from that table. The table lists approximately 220,000 clones, around 84% of them singletons. The CDR3 covers 14 residues. Unmatched junction bases numbered 1, after V lost 4 bases and J lost 1 base. Germline V gives CDR1 MNHNY, CDR2 SVGAGI (reference sequence). Sequencing input: peripheral blood. This chain links TRBV6-6 with TRBJ2-5, with TRBD1 matching 9 bases. This sequence originates from a woman aged 60-75 years who had recovered from COVID-19. The CDR3 nucleotides are TGTGCCAGCAGTTGGGACAGGGCCCAAGAGACCCAGTACTTC. As protein: CASSWDRAQETQYF.